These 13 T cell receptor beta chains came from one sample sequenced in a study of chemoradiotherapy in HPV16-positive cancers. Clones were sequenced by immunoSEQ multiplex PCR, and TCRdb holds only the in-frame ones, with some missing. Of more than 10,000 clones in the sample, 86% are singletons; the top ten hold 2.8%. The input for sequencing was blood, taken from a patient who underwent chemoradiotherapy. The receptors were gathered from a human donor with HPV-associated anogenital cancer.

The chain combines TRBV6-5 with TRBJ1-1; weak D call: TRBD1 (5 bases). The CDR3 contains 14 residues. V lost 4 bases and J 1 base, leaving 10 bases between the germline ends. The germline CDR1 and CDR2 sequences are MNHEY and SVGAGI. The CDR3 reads CASSLGQGNTEAFF. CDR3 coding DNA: TGTGCCAGCAGTTTGGGGCAGGGGAACACTGAAGCTTTCTTT.

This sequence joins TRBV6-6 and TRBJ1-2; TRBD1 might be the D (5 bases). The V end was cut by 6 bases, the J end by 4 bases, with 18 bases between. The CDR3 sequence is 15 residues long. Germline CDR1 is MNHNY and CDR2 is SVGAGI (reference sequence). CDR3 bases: TGTGCCAGCAGCCCTAATCAGGGAGCCTCCTATGGCTACACCTTC. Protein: CASSPNQGASYGYTF.

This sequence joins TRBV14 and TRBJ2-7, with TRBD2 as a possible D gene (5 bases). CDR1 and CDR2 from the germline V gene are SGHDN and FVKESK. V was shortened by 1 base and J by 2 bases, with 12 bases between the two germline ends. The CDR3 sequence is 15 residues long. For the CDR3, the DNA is TGTGCCAGCAGCCAAGTCACGGGGAACCCCTACGAGCAGTACTTC. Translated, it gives CASSQVTGNPYEQYF.

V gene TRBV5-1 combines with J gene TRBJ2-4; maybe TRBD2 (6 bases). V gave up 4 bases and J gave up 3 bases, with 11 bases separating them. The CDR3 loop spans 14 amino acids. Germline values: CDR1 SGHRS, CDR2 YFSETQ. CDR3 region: CASSAGMGKNIQYF. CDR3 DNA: TGCGCCAGCAGCGCGGGGATGGGCAAAAACATTCAGTACTTC.

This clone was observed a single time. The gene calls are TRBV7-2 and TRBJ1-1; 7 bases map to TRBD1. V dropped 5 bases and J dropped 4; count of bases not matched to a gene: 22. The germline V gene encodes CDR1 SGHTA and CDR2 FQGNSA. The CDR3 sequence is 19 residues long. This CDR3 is CASSPHRGGLSFFGTEAFF. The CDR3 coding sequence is TGTGCCAGCAGCCCGCACAGGGGAGGGTTATCTTTCTTCGGCACTGAAGCTTTCTTT.

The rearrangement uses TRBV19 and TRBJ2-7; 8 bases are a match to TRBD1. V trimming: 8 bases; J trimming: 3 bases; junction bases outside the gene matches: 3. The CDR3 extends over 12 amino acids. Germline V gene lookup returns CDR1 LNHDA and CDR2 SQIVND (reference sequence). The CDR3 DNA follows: TGTGCCAGTGGACAGGGTATCTACGAGCAGTACTTC. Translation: CASGQGIYEQYF. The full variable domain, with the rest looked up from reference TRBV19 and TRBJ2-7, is DGGITQSPKYLFRKEGQNVTLSCEQNLNHDAMYWYRQDPGQGLRLIYYSQIVNDFQKGDIAEGYSVSREKKESFPLTVTSAQKNPTAFYLCASGQGIYEQYFGPGTRLTVT.

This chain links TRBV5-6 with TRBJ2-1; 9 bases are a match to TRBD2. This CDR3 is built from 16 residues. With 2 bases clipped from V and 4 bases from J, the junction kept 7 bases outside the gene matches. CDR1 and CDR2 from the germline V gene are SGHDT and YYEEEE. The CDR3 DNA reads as TGTGCCAGCAGCTTCTTTGGACTAGCGTTTTACAATGAGCAGTTCTTC. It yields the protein CASSFFGLAFYNEQFF. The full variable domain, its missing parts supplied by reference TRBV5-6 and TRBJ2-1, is DAGVTQSPTHLIKTRGQQVTLRCSPKSGHDTVSWYQQALGQGPQFIFQYYEEEERQRGNFPDRFSGHQFPNYSSELNVNALLLGDSALYLCASSFFGLAFYNEQFFGPGTRLTVL.

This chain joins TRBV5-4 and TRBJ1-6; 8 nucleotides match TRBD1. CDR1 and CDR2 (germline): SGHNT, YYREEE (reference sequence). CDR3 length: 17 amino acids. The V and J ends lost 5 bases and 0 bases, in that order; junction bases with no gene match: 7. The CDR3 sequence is CASSSQGATSYNSPLHF. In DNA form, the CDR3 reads TGTGCCAGCAGTTCTCAGGGGGCTACCTCCTATAATTCACCCCTCCACTTT.

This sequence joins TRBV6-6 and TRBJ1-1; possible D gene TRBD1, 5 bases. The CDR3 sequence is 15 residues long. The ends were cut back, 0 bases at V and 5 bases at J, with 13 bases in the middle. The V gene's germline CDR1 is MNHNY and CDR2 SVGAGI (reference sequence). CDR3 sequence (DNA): TGTGCCAGCAGTTACTCGGGGCAGGGAGGAACTGAAGCTTTCTTT. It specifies CASSYSGQGGTEAFF.

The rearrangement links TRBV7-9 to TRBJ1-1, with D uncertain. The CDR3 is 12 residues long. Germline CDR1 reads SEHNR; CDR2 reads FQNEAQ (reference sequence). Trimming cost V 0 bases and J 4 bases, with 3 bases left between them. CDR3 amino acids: CASSLAFTEAFF. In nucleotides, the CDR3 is TGTGCCAGCAGCTTAGCGTTCACTGAAGCTTTCTTT.

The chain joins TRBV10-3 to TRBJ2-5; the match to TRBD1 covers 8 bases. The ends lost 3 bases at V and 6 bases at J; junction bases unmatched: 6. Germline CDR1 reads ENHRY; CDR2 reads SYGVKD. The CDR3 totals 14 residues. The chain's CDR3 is CAISDGQGRKTQYF. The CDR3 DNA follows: TGTGCCATCAGTGACGGACAGGGTAGAAAGACCCAGTACTTC.

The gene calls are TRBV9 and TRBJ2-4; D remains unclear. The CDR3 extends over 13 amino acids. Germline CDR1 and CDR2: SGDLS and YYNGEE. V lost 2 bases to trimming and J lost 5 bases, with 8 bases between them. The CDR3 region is CASSVDGENIQYF. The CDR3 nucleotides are TGTGCCAGCAGCGTCGACGGAGAAAACATTCAGTACTTC.

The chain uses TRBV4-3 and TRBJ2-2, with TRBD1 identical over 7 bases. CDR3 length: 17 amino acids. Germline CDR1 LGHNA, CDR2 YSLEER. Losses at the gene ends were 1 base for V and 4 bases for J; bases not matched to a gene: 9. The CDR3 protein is CASSQAFRDRVTGELFF. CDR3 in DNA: TGCGCCAGCAGCCAAGCCTTTCGCGACAGGGTCACCGGGGAGCTGTTTTTT.